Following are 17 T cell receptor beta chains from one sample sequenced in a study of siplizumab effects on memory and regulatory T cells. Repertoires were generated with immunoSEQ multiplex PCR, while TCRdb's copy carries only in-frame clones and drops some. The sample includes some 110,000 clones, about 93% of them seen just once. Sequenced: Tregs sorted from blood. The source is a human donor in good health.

The CDR3 loop is CAWRRGTASDEKLFF. CDR3 in DNA: TGTGCCTGGAGGCGGGGGACGGCGTCCGATGAAAAACTGTTTTTT. The chain is built from TRBV30 and TRBJ1-4; D is possibly TRBD1 (5 bases). The CDR3 sequence is 15 residues long. Germline V gene sequence: CDR1 GTSNPN, CDR2 SVGIG (reference sequence). V lost 3 bases to trimming and J lost 6 bases, with 17 bases between them.

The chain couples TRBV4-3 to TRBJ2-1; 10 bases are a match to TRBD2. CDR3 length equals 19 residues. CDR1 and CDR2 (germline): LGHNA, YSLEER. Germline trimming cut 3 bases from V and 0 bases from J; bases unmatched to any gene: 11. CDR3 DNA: TGCGCCAGCAGCCAGAGAATAGCGGGAGGTGATAGCTCCTACAATGAGCAGTTCTTC. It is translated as CASSQRIAGGDSSYNEQFF.

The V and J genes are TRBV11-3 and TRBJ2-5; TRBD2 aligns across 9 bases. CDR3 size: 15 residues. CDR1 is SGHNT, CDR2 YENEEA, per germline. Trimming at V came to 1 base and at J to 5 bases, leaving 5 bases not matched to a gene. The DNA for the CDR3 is TGTGCCAGCAGCTTAGGCGCGGGAGGGGTGGAGACCCAGTACTTC. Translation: CASSLGAGGVETQYF.

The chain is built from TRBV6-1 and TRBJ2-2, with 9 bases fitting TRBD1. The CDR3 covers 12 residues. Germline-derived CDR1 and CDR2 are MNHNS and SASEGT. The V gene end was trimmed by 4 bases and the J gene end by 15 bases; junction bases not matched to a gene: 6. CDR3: CASSGQGGLVFF. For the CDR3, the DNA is TGTGCCAGCAGTGGACAGGGGGGGTTGGTGTTTTTT.

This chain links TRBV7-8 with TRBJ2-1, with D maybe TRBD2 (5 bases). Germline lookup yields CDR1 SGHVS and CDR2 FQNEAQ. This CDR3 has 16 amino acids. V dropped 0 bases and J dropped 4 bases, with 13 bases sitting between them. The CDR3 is CASSLAFRGLYNEQFF. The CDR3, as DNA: TGTGCCAGCAGCTTAGCGTTTCGCGGACTGTACAATGAGCAGTTCTTC.

The CDR3 loop is CASSLKQGLNEKLFF. The CDR3 DNA sequence: TGTGCCAGCAGTTTAAAACAGGGCCTTAATGAAAAACTGTTTTTT. The rearrangement joins TRBV28 to TRBJ1-4, with D possibly matching TRBD1 (6 bases). Germline V gene sequence: CDR1 MDHEN, CDR2 SYDVKM. V was clipped by 2 bases and J by 4 bases, with 11 bases between them. This CDR3 has 15 amino acids.

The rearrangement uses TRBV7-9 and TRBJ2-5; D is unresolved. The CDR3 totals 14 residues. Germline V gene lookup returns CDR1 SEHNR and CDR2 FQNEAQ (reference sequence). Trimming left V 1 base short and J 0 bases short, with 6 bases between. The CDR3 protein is CASSLGQNQETQYF. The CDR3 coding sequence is TGTGCCAGCAGCTTAGGTCAAAACCAAGAGACCCAGTACTTC.

CDR3 in DNA: TGTGCCAGCAGCCAATACGACAGGGGCACCACTGAAGCTTTCTTT. This sequence encodes CASSQYDRGTTEAFF. The gene calls are TRBV14 and TRBJ1-1; 8 positions agree with TRBD1. V shed 2 bases and J 4 bases; nucleotides not matched to a gene: 6. CDR3 size: 15 residues. Germline CDR1 SGHDN, CDR2 FVKESK. Combining the CDR3 with reference TRBV14 and TRBJ1-1 gives the whole variable domain EAGVTQFPSHSVIEKGQTVTLRCDPISGHDNLYWYRRVMGKEIKFLLHFVKESKQDESGMPNNRFLAERTGGTYSTLKVQPAELEDSGVYFCASSQYDRGTTEAFFGQGTRLTVV.

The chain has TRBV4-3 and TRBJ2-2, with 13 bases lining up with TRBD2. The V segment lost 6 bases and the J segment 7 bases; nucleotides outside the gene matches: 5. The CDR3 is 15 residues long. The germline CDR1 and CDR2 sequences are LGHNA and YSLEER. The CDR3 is CASSRTSGSVGELFF. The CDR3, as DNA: TGCGCCAGCAGTCGGACTAGCGGGAGCGTCGGGGAGCTGTTTTTT.

The CDR3, as DNA: TGTGCCAGCAGCTTAAAGGGCCCAAACACTGAAGCTTTCTTT. This sequence encodes CASSLKGPNTEAFF. This rearrangement joins TRBV7-6 to TRBJ1-1; no reliable D call. Trimming took 2 bases from V and 2 from J, leaving 9 bases between them. The CDR3 extends over 14 amino acids. The germline gives CDR1 SGHVS, CDR2 FNYEAQ.

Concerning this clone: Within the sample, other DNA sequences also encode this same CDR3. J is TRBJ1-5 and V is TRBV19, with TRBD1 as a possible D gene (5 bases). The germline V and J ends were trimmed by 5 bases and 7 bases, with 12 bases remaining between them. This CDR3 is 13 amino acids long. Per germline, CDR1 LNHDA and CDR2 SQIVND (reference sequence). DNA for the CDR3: TGTGCCAGTAGTTTAGGGGTCGGCCAGCCCCAGCATTTT. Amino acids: CASSLGVGQPQHF.

This CDR3 is CASSSSSGANVLTF. The DNA for the CDR3 is TGTGCCAGTAGTTCGAGCTCTGGGGCCAACGTCCTGACTTTC. V is TRBV19 and J is TRBJ2-6, with D uncertain. From germline, CDR1 is LNHDA and CDR2 SQIVND (reference sequence). This CDR3 has 14 residues. Between the trimmed V and J ends, which lost 5 bases and 0 bases, there was a span of 5 bases.

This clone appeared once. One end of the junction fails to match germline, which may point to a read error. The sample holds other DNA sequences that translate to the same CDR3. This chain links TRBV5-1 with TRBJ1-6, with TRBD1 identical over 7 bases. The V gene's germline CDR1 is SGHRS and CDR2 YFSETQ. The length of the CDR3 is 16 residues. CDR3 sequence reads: CASSLGQGSYNSPLHF. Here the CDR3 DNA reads TGCGCCAGCAGCTTGGGACAGGGCTCCTATAATTCACCCCTTCACTTT.

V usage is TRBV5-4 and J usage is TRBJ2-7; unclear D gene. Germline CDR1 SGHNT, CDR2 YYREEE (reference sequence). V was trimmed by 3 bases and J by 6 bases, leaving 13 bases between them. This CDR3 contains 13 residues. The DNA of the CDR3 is TGTGCCAGCAGCTCCTGGAAAGGTGGCGAGCAGTACTTC. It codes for CASSSWKGGEQYF.

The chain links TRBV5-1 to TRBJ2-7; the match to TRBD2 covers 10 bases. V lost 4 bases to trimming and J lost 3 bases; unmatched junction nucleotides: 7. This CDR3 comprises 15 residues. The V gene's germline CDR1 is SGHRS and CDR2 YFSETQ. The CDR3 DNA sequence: TGCGCCAGCAGCGCCCGAGGACTAGCGGACTACGAGCAGTACTTC. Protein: CASSARGLADYEQYF.

DNA of the CDR3: TGTGCCAGCAGCCCGGCAGTAGTGAACACTGAAGCTTTCTTT. Translation gives CASSPAVVNTEAFF. The chain employs TRBV7-8 and TRBJ1-1; D is unclear. Germline V lookup: CDR1 SGHVS, CDR2 FQNEAQ. This CDR3 contains 14 residues. The germline V and J ends were trimmed by 5 bases and 0 bases, with 10 bases remaining between them.

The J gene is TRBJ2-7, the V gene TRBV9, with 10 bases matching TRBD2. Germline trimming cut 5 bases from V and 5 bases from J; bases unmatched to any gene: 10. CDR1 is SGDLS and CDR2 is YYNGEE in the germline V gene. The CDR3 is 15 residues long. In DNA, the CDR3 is TGTGCCAGCAGTAGAGCGGGAGGGCGTTACAACGAGCAGTACTTC. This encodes CASSRAGGRYNEQYF. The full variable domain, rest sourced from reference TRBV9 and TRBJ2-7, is DSGVTQTPKHLITATGQRVTLRCSPRSGDLSVYWYQQSLDQGLQFLIQYYNGEERAKGNILERFSAQQFPDLHSELNLSSLELGDSALYFCASSRAGGRYNEQYFGPGTRLTVT.